The TCR beta chain under discussion was sequenced for a study of T cells after yellow fever vaccination. Across the whole study: A sort based on CD3, CD45RA, CCR7 and CD95 yielded the EM, EMRA, CM and Tscm memory subsets. Libraries from low-cell-number fractions were prepared with the SMART-Seq v4 Ultra Low Input RNA kit.

Overall study findings and caveats: After the booster, about 95% of CD4 and 75% to 90% of CD8 primary-response clones were re-detected. CD4 and CD8 compartments shared a small share of clonotypes.

A single record per CDR3 protein comes from TCRdb applying MiXCR to the 5' RACE reads. The repertoire holds tens of thousands of distinct CDR3 sequences, with around 7% as singletons. This clonotype was seen at least ten times. Trimming stripped 0 bases from V and 4 bases from J, with 4 bases between. The CDR3 sequence is 12 residues long. Germline V gene lookup returns CDR1 MGHRA and CDR2 YSYEKL. The chain combines TRBV4-1 with TRBJ2-7; D remains ambiguous. This specimen was PBMCs, either bulk or a sorted T-cell subset (CD4+, CD8+, memory, or dextramer-sorted; not recorded which), taken on the day of the first yellow fever vaccination. The sequence derives from a man between 18 and 29 years old who received the YFV17D yellow fever vaccine. This CDR3 reads CASSQDVYEQYF. As DNA, the CDR3 is TGCGCCAGCAGCCAAGACGTATACGAGCAGTACTTC.